These 26 T cell receptor beta chains share one sample of origin, sequenced in a study of response to subunit inactivated influenza vaccine. Using its own MiXCR run on the RT-PCR reads, TCRdb lists one record per CDR3 protein. Of more than 700,000 distinct CDR3 sequences detected, around 21% appear once; the ten largest clones hold about 9.4%. This material consisted of PBMCs from blood, taken 5 days after vaccination. The receptors shown here come from a man aged 50-60 years who received an inactivated influenza vaccine.

In its sample, this clonotype was seen a few times. The chain joins TRBV10-3 to TRBJ2-6, with D perhaps matching TRBD2 (5 bases). The length of the CDR3 is 17 residues. Germline CDR1 and CDR2: ENHRY and SYGVKD. Between the trimmed V and J ends, which lost 3 bases and 0 bases, there was a span of 12 bases. CDR3 sequence: CAISEPGIASGANVLTF. The CDR3 nucleotides read TGTGCCATCAGTGAACCGGGAATAGCCTCTGGGGCCAACGTCCTGACTTTC.

This clonotype was found a few times. The chain employs TRBV7-8 and TRBJ2-5; no reliable D call. This CDR3 spans 15 amino acids. CDR1 is SGHVS, CDR2 FQNEAQ, per germline. V was shortened by 2 bases and J by 2 bases, with 12 bases between the two germline ends. CDR3 amino acids: CASSLRAIMQETQYF. As DNA, the CDR3 is TGTGCCAGCAGCTTAAGGGCTATTATGCAAGAGACCCAGTACTTC.

This clonotype was seen more than once but under ten times. The V call is TRBV7-9, the J call TRBJ2-7, with TRBD2 matching 8 bases. This CDR3 spans 14 amino acids. Germline V gene data show CDR1 as SEHNR and CDR2 as FQNEAQ (reference sequence). Trimming cost V 5 bases and J 0 bases; bases outside gene matches: 3. As DNA, the CDR3 is TGTGCCAGCAGCGCGACTAGCGTCTCCTACGAGCAGTACTTC. Amino acid sequence: CASSATSVSYEQYF. The variable domain in full, with the rest retrieved from reference TRBV7-9 and TRBJ2-7, is DTGVSQNPRHKITKRGQNVTFRCDPISEHNRLYWYRQTLGQGPEFLTYFQNEAQLEKSRLLSDRFSAERPKGSFSTLEIQRTEQGDSAMYLCASSATSVSYEQYFGPGTRLTVT.

This sequence joins TRBV12-5 and TRBJ2-1; TRBD2 aligns across 7 bases. The V gene end was trimmed by 0 bases and the J gene end by 5 bases; junction bases not matched to a gene: 10. The V gene's germline CDR1 is LGHNT and CDR2 FRNRAP. The CDR3 runs 17 residues. CDR3 in amino acids: CASGLVIGKRGNNEQFF. The CDR3 bases are TGTGCTAGTGGTTTGGTAATTGGGAAGCGGGGCAACAATGAGCAGTTCTTC.

This chain joins TRBV6-6 and TRBJ2-7; D not resolved. Germline CDR1 reads MNHNY; CDR2 reads SVGAGI (reference sequence). Between the trimmed V and J ends, which lost 4 bases and 4 bases, there was a span of 8 bases. This CDR3 has 12 amino acids. CDR3 nucleotides: TGTGCCAGCAGTTTCGACCAATACGAGCAGTACTTC. Translation gives CASSFDQYEQYF.

This chain uses TRBV6-2 or TRBV6-3 with TRBJ2-2; maybe TRBD2 (6 bases). CDR3 length: 14 residues. Trimming cost V 7 bases and J 1 base, with 10 bases left between them. Germline-derived CDR1 and CDR2 are MNHEY and SVGEGT. The CDR3 here is CASNTGLNTGELFF. The CDR3 coding sequence is TGTGCCAGCAATACGGGACTGAACACCGGGGAGCTGTTTTTT.

The gene calls are TRBV12-3 or TRBV12-4 and TRBJ1-6, with D maybe TRBD1 (5 bases). This CDR3 is built from 14 residues. The V gene lost 3 bases and the J gene lost 8 bases, with 11 bases spanning the gap. The CDR3 spells CASSFGFRDSPLHF. The CDR3 DNA is TGTGCCAGCAGTTTTGGTTTCAGGGATTCACCCCTCCACTTT.

CDR3 in DNA: TGCAGTGCTAAACCCGCAGCGGGATCCTACAATGAGCAGTTCTTC. This gives the protein CSAKPAAGSYNEQFF. The V gene is TRBV20-1, the J gene TRBJ2-1; 7 positions match TRBD2. CDR1 DFQATT and CDR2 SNEGSKA come from the germline V gene (reference sequence). Losses at the gene ends were 4 bases for V and 1 base for J; bases not matched to a gene: 7. This CDR3 comprises 15 residues.

This clonotype was observed once. The CDR3 bases are TGTGCCAGCTCACCACCGGGATTCTCTGGGGCCAACGTCCTGACTTTC. This sequence encodes CASSPPGFSGANVLTF. The chain couples TRBV18 to TRBJ2-6; D not resolved. CDR1 and CDR2 from the germline V gene are KGHSH and LQKENI. Deletions cut 0 bases from V and 0 bases from J, with 6 bases between. CDR3 size: 16 residues. Full variable domain (outside the CDR3, taken from reference TRBV18 and TRBJ2-6): NAGVMQNPRHLVRRRGQEARLRCSPMKGHSHVYWYRQLPEEGLKFMVYLQKENIIDESGMPKERFSAEFPKEGPSILRIQQVVRGDSAAYFCASSPPGFSGANVLTFGAGSRLTVL.

This clonotype appeared many times. This chain uses TRBV4-1 with TRBJ2-7, with TRBD1 identical over 7 bases. This CDR3 spans 15 amino acids. Germline CDR1 is MGHRA and CDR2 is YSYEKL. V was clipped by 1 base and J by 2 bases; unmatched bases: 5. The CDR3 region is CASSQGQGSTYEQYF. The DNA for the CDR3 is TGCGCCAGCAGCCAAGGACAGGGTTCTACCTACGAGCAGTACTTC.

This chain joins TRBV15 and TRBJ2-7; D is unclear. Trimming pared 1 base from V and 6 bases from J, leaving 10 bases between. The germline CDR1 and CDR2 sequences are LNHNV and YYDKDF (reference sequence). The CDR3 length is 13 residues. The CDR3 sequence is CATSRALAAEQYF. In DNA, the CDR3 is TGTGCCACCAGCAGAGCGTTAGCAGCCGAGCAGTACTTC. Complete variable domain (other parts from reference TRBV15 and TRBJ2-7): DAMVIQNPRYQVTQFGKPVTLSCSQTLNHNVMYWYQQKSSQAPKLLFHYYDKDFNNEADTPDNFQSRRPNTSFCFLDIRSPGLGDTAMYLCATSRALAAEQYFGPGTRLTVT.

Many counts were recorded for this clonotype. This rearrangement joins TRBV12-3 or TRBV12-4 to TRBJ1-5; D uncertain. Between the trimmed V and J ends, which lost 6 bases and 5 bases, there was a span of 8 bases. The CDR3 covers 12 residues. The CDR3 sequence: CASRRGDQPQHF. CDR3 bases: TGTGCCAGCAGGAGAGGCGATCAGCCCCAGCATTTT.

J is TRBJ2-5 and V is TRBV28, with 11 bases fitting TRBD2. J lost 5 bases, V lost 7 bases, and 12 bases had no gene match. Germline values: CDR1 MDHEN, CDR2 SYDVKM. CDR3 length: 16 residues. CDR3 DNA sequence: TGTGCCAGCAAAGCTATACTAGCGGGAGATTTTGAGACCCAGTACTTC. Protein: CASKAILAGDFETQYF. Complete variable domain (other parts from reference TRBV28 and TRBJ2-5): DVKVTQSSRYLVKRTGEKVFLECVQDMDHENMFWYRQDPGLGLRLIYFSYDVKMKEKGDIPEGYSVSREKKERFSLILESASTNQTSMYLCASKAILAGDFETQYFGPGTRLLVL.

This clonotype appeared a few times. This sequence joins TRBV7-2 and TRBJ2-6; D possibly matches TRBD1 or TRBD2 (5 bases each). The V gene's germline CDR1 is SGHTA and CDR2 FQGNSA. The germline V and J ends were trimmed by 1 base and 0 bases, with 19 bases remaining between them. The CDR3 loop spans 20 amino acids. CDR3 residues: CASSLGLYLRDPSGANVLTF. The CDR3 nucleotides are TGTGCCAGCAGCTTAGGGCTCTATTTACGGGACCCCTCTGGGGCCAACGTCCTGACTTTC.

There are a few counts of this clonotype. The chain joins TRBV28 to TRBJ2-3; D is possibly TRBD1 or TRBD2 (6 bases each). Germline CDR1 reads MDHEN; CDR2 reads SYDVKM. Trimming stripped 6 bases from V and 1 base from J, with 17 bases between. This CDR3 region has 16 residues. The CDR3 region has the DNA TGTGCCAGCAGACAAGGGGGGCGGGAAGGCACAGATACGCAGTATTTT. Amino acid sequence: CASRQGGREGTDTQYF.

V is TRBV6-2 or TRBV6-3 and J is TRBJ2-7; 7 bases match TRBD1. Trimming took 5 bases from V and 2 from J; bases not matched to a gene: 9. The CDR3 runs 15 residues. Germline CDR1 is MNHEY and CDR2 is SVGEGT. CDR3 bases: TGTGCCAGCAGTCCCTCCCCTCAGGGGGCCTACGAGCAGTACTTC. Translating gives CASSPSPQGAYEQYF.

This clonotype appeared a few times. The chain couples TRBV5-1 to TRBJ2-3, with D possibly being TRBD2 (6 bases). This CDR3 contains 15 residues. V was cut by 9 bases and J by 0 bases, with 17 bases left in between. Germline values: CDR1 SGHRS, CDR2 YFSETQ. CDR3 DNA sequence: TGCGCCACCAACTGGCGGGACCCTAGCACAGATACGCAGTATTTT. Translating it yields CATNWRDPSTDTQYF.

Only a few counts were recorded for this clonotype. This chain joins TRBV20-1 and TRBJ2-7, with D tentatively TRBD1 (7 bases). Germline-derived CDR1 and CDR2 are DFQATT and SNEGSKA (reference sequence). The CDR3 loop spans 13 amino acids. V was shortened by 6 bases and J by 5 bases, with 17 bases between the two germline ends. The CDR3 sequence is CSATQGEAHEQYF. CDR3 nucleotide sequence: TGCAGTGCCACCCAGGGGGAGGCCCACGAGCAGTACTTC.

This clonotype has just a few counts. The chain couples TRBV28 to TRBJ2-1; tentative D call: TRBD2 (6 bases). In germline, CDR1 is MDHEN, CDR2 SYDVKM. CDR3 size: 14 residues. V was cut by 6 bases and J by 9 bases, with 18 bases left in between. The CDR3 DNA follows: TGTGCCAGCAGCAGGAGCGGGTTCGTTGTTGAGCAGTTCTTC. This encodes CASSRSGFVVEQFF.

The J gene is TRBJ2-1, the V gene TRBV7-8; D is perhaps TRBD1 or TRBD2 (5 bases each). Trimming left V 5 bases short and J 6 bases short, with 11 bases between. The germline V gene has CDR1 SGHVS and CDR2 FQNEAQ. CDR3 size: 13 residues. This chain's CDR3 is CASSLRDVNEQFF. The CDR3 bases are TGTGCCAGCAGCCTCCGGGACGTCAATGAGCAGTTCTTC.

Only a few counts were recorded for this clonotype. The CDR3 here is CSAETSEDYNEQFF. CDR3 coding DNA: TGCAGTGCAGAGACTAGCGAAGACTACAATGAGCAGTTCTTC. This chain connects TRBV20-1 to TRBJ2-1, with 8 bases aligning to TRBD2. This CDR3 contains 14 residues. V was clipped by 6 bases and J by 3 bases; unmatched bases: 7. The germline CDR1 and CDR2 sequences are DFQATT and SNEGSKA (reference sequence).

This chain links TRBV12-3 or TRBV12-4 with TRBJ2-5; no firm D call. The CDR3 has 14 amino acids. With 8 bases removed from V and 5 bases from J, the gap between germline ends came to 18 bases. CDR3 residues: CASCRRAPVETQYF. The CDR3 DNA sequence: TGTGCCAGCTGTAGACGGGCCCCCGTGGAGACCCAGTACTTC.

This clonotype was detected only a few times. V and J are TRBV6-1 and TRBJ1-3; the D gene is possibly TRBD1 (5 bases). The CDR3 sequence is 14 residues long. V lost 6 bases and J lost 0, with 9 bases in between. Germline CDR1 is MNHNS and CDR2 is SASEGT. As DNA, the CDR3 is TGTGCCAGCAGGCCCGGGGGCTCTGGAAACACCATATATTTT. This encodes CASRPGGSGNTIYF.

This clonotype was seen many times. This chain links TRBV29-1 with TRBJ2-7; TRBD2 matches at 7 bases. Germline-derived CDR1 and CDR2 are SQVTM and ANQGSEA. The CDR3 is 17 amino acids. J gave up 2 bases and V 7 bases, and 20 bases lay outside the gene matches. The CDR3 is CSGPKAGLGLTPYEQYF. The CDR3 DNA follows: TGCAGCGGCCCGAAGGCAGGGCTGGGACTAACCCCCTACGAGCAGTACTTC.

The CDR3 reads CSAWRRRNTEAFF. CDR3 in DNA: TGCAGTGCTTGGAGGAGGAGGAACACTGAAGCTTTCTTT. The rearrangement uses TRBV20-1 and TRBJ1-1; unclear D gene. Germline CDR1 reads DFQATT; CDR2 reads SNEGSKA (reference sequence). The germline V and J ends were trimmed by 5 bases and 1 base, with 11 bases remaining between them. The CDR3 sequence is 13 residues long.

Only a few counts were recorded for this clonotype. V gene TRBV25-1 combines with J gene TRBJ2-2; D ambiguous. The CDR3 is 15 amino acids. Trimming left V 4 bases short and J 4 bases short, with 13 bases between. The V gene's germline CDR1 is MGHDK and CDR2 SYGVNS. The CDR3 sequence is CASSGRVGVTGELFF. The CDR3 coding sequence is TGTGCCAGCAGTGGACGGGTGGGCGTCACCGGGGAGCTGTTTTTT. The full variable domain, completed using reference TRBV25-1 and TRBJ2-2, is EADIYQTPRYLVIGTGKKITLECSQTMGHDKMYWYQQDPGMELHLIHYSYGVNSTEKGDLSSESTVSRIRTEHFPLTLESARPSHTSQYLCASSGRVGVTGELFFGEGSRLTVL.